This T cell receptor beta chain was profiled in a study of blood T cell repertoires in COVID-19. Sequencing used immunoSEQ multiplex PCR; TCRdb keeps in-frame clones, though not all of them. The sample records more than 350,000 clones, more than 70% being singletons. The J segment lost 6 bases and the V segment lost 2 bases, leaving 12 bases of the junction unmatched. The germline V gene has CDR1 LNHNV and CDR2 YYDKDF (reference sequence). This CDR3 has 18 residues. Seattle patients were enrolled while actively infected and followed longitudinally. Sequenced material: peripheral blood. The TCR sequence derives from a woman in her twenties or thirties with COVID-19, enrolled during active disease. V and J are TRBV15 and TRBJ2-3; 12 bases agree with TRBD1. CDR3 in DNA: TGTGCCACCAGCAGATCAACTATGGGACAGGGGGCTTGGGATACGCAGTATTTT. This gives the protein CATSRSTMGQGAWDTQYF.